This entry lists 9 T cell receptor beta chains sequenced from one sample in a study of cytomegalovirus exposure and HLA in healthy donors (dated by TCRdb to between 2016 and 2019). Libraries were prepared through the immunoSEQ multiplex PCR assay. For the multiplex PCR, a mixture combining 60 forward primers for TCR Vbeta segments and 13 reverse primers for TCR Jbeta segments was used. Held by TCRdb, this immuneACCESS table contains in-frame sequences only and omits some clones. Under half of the omission traces to an unresolved V gene where checked; the cause of the rest is unknown. Counted in this sample were nearly 200,000 clones; about 81% of them appeared once. The ten largest make up 6.5% of the sample. The sample consisted of PBMCs. The receptors here all came from a woman between 50 and 59 years old in good health and CMV-seropositive.

The V gene is TRBV18, the J gene TRBJ1-2; perhaps TRBD1 as D (5 bases). Germline CDR1 is KGHSH and CDR2 is LQKENI. Deletions cut 0 bases from V and 8 bases from J, with 16 bases between. This CDR3 region has 15 residues. The CDR3 sequence: CASSPPQQAYGGYTF. CDR3 coding DNA: TGTGCCAGCTCACCACCTCAACAGGCCTACGGAGGCTACACCTTC.

This clone came up once. The chain links TRBV29-1 to TRBJ1-2; 7 nucleotides align to TRBD1. The CDR3 has 13 residues. The V gene's germline CDR1 is SQVTM and CDR2 ANQGSEA. Trimming cost V 3 bases and J 3 bases; bases outside gene matches: 4. CDR3 loop: CSVDQGTDYGYTF. The CDR3 bases are TGCAGCGTTGATCAGGGGACAGACTATGGCTACACCTTC.

The chain couples TRBV18 to TRBJ2-7, with D unclear. Germline values: CDR1 KGHSH, CDR2 LQKENI. Trimming cost V 6 bases and J 4 bases, with 13 bases left between them. This CDR3 region has 13 residues. The CDR3 loop reads CASSPDERYEQYF. The CDR3, as DNA: TGTGCCAGCTCGCCAGACGAGAGGTACGAGCAGTACTTC.

The chain carries TRBV29-1 and TRBJ1-2; D gene uncertain. This CDR3 is 12 amino acids long. Germline CDR1 and CDR2: SQVTM and ANQGSEA. Trimming stripped 4 bases from V and 4 bases from J, with 10 bases between. The CDR3 reads CSVGIARYGYTF. The CDR3 coding sequence is TGCAGCGTTGGAATTGCGCGCTATGGCTACACCTTC.

Of note for this clone: Other DNA variants within this sample encode the same CDR3. J is TRBJ2-7 and V is TRBV7-9; D perhaps matches TRBD2 (5 bases). Trimming left V 3 bases short and J 3 bases short, with 6 bases between. Germline V gene lookup returns CDR1 SEHNR and CDR2 FQNEAQ (reference sequence). The CDR3 contains 12 residues. The CDR3 region is CASSFGVYEQYF. The CDR3 nucleotides read TGTGCCAGCAGCTTCGGGGTCTACGAGCAGTACTTC.

The chain combines TRBV27 with TRBJ2-5; D is possibly TRBD2 (6 bases). With 2 bases removed from V and 2 bases from J, the gap between germline ends came to 15 bases. CDR3 length: 16 amino acids. Germline V gene data show CDR1 as MNHEY and CDR2 as SMNVEV (reference sequence). The CDR3: CASSLGAGRRQETQYF. Here the CDR3 DNA reads TGTGCCAGCAGTTTAGGGGCTGGGAGGAGACAAGAGACCCAGTACTTC.

This chain joins TRBV19 and TRBJ1-2, with D tentatively TRBD1 (6 bases). CDR3 length equals 15 residues. The germline CDR1 and CDR2 sequences are LNHDA and SQIVND (reference sequence). Trimming took 7 bases from V and 3 from J, leaving 18 bases between them. CDR3 sequence: CASTPGGRTYYGYTF. The CDR3 coding sequence is TGTGCCAGTACTCCGGGGGGCAGGACCTACTATGGCTACACCTTC.

This clone was seen a single time. V usage is TRBV7-2 and J usage is TRBJ2-7; 8 nucleotides agree with TRBD1. V lost 5 bases to trimming and J lost 5 bases; unmatched junction nucleotides: 8. The CDR3 has 14 residues. Germline values: CDR1 SGHTA, CDR2 FQGNSA. Here the CDR3 DNA reads TGTGCCAGCAGCGGCGACAGGGGACCCCACGAGCAGTACTTC. Translated, it gives CASSGDRGPHEQYF.

V is TRBV19 and J is TRBJ1-2; D may be TRBD1 (5 bases). V lost 6 bases and J lost 8, with 13 bases in between. Germline V gives CDR1 LNHDA, CDR2 SQIVND (reference sequence). This CDR3 comprises 12 residues. The CDR3 region is CASRQEPGGYTF. The CDR3 DNA is TGTGCCAGTAGACAGGAGCCAGGCGGCTACACCTTC.